This T cell receptor beta chain was retrieved from a study of OX40 agonist ivuxolimab in advanced cancers. The study in broad terms: Ivuxolimab was an agonistic, fully human IgG2 monoclonal antibody directed against OX40 (CD134), a costimulatory receptor. Intravenous ivuxolimab was administered to patients every 2 weeks at six dose levels: 0.01, 0.1, 0.3, 1.5, 3 and 10 mg/kg. Prior anti-PD-1, anti-PD-L1 or anti-CTLA-4 therapy was permitted, and approximately 40% of dose-escalation patients had received checkpoint inhibitors. Partial responses occurred in three dose-escalation patients: two with cutaneous melanoma and one with hepatocellular carcinoma. The purpose of peripheral TCRbeta sequencing was to test whether ivuxolimab changed TCR sequence diversity and led to clonal T-cell expansion. Among the approximately 50 dose-escalation patients, around 19 had hepatocellular carcinoma, 15 or so melanoma, 9 renal cell carcinoma and 9 head and neck cancer. The paper describes the monotherapy dose-escalation part (N ≈ 49 patients) of the phase I trial of ivuxolimab. A male proportion of 70% to 90% and a mean age of 60 years, ranging from about 20 to 79, were recorded for the dose-escalation cohort.

Genomic DNA was extracted from sorted cells for sequencing of the TCRbeta CDR3 region. The immunoSEQ Assay was used for sequencing of TCRbeta CDR3 regions. TCRdb provides this immuneACCESS table in a form limited to in-frame rearrangements. Some clones are lacking; in checked studies, under half of them reflect an unresolved V gene, and why the rest are absent is not known. The sample includes about 100,000 clones, with 80% to 95% observed a single time. About 0.49% of the sample comes from the top ten. The trial excluded patients who had a history of autoimmune disease or who were on systemic immunosuppression. Peripheral blood for TCR sequencing was collected from all dose cohorts at baseline, on cycle 4 day 1, and on cycle 7 day 1. Samples came from an open-label, multicenter, first-in-human phase I dose-escalation trial of ivuxolimab. Adults with locally advanced or metastatic head and neck squamous cell, hepatocellular, melanoma or renal cell carcinoma were enrolled in the trial. CD4+ and CD8+ T cells were sorted separately from peripheral blood before TCR sequencing.

Broad study findings and their caveats: Clonal expansion of both CD4+ and CD8+ blood T cells was observed from baseline to week 6 at doses 0.1 to 3.0 mg/kg. Antigen specificity was not determined for the clonally expanded peripheral T cells. After ivuxolimab, expanded clones were on average more numerous among CD8+ T cells than among CD4+ T cells. In the 0.1-3.0 mg/kg groups, partial responders were among the patients with the lowest normalized peripheral clonal expansion, particularly in CD8+ T cells. Low levels of normalized T-cell clonal expansion were also seen in some nonresponding patients.

Note on this clone: The antigen it recognizes is unknown. One base away there is no much larger clone; base qualities are not given.

For CDR1 and CDR2, the germline V gene (reference sequence) lists LNHDA and SQIVND. The CDR3 measures 16 amino acids from cysteine to phenylalanine. Only CDR3 DNA remains: 48 bases, in frame from the first base. Trimming takes 6 bases from V and 4 bases from J, and the germline ends sit 19 bases apart. Recombination linked TRBV19 to TRBJ2-1; the D gene is perhaps TRBD2, on 7 matching bases. This receptor was identified in an adult with an advanced solid tumor such as melanoma, head and neck, liver or kidney cancer. This specimen was CD4+ or CD8+ T cells sorted from blood, taken in a trial of the OX40 agonist ivuxolimab. This receptor carries the CDR3 CASRGRGAESYNEQFF. Read as DNA, the sequence is TGTGCCAGTAGGGGGAGGGGGGCGGAATCTTACAATGAGCAGTTCTTC. The variable domain in full, with residues beyond the CDR3 obtained from the reference TRBV19 and TRBJ2-1 genes, is DGGITQSPKYLFRKEGQNVTLSCEQNLNHDAMYWYRQDPGQGLRLIYYSQIVNDFQKGDIAEGYSVSREKKESFPLTVTSAQKNPTAFYLCASRGRGAESYNEQFFGPGTRLTVL.